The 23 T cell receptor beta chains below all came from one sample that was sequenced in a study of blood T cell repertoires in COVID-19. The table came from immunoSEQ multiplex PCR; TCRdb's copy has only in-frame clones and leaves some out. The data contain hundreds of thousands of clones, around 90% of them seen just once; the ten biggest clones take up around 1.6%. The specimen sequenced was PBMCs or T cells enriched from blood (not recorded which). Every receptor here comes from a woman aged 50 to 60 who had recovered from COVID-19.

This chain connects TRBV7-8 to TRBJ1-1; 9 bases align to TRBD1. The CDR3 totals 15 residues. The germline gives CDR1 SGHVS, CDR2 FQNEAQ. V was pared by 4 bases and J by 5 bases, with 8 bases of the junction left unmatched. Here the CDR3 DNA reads TGTGCCAGCAGCTCGCGAGACAGGGGGGCGACTGAAGCTTTCTTT. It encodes CASSSRDRGATEAFF. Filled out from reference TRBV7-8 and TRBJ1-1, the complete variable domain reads GAGVSQSPRYKVAKRGQDVALRCDPISGHVSLFWYQQALGQGPEFLTYFQNEAQLDKSGLPSDRFFAERPEGSVSTLKIQRTQQEDSAVYLCASSSRDRGATEAFFGQGTRLTVV.

As DNA, the CDR3 is TGTGCCAGCAGACCCCAGGGTTTAGGTGAAGCTTTCTTT. This sequence encodes CASRPQGLGEAFF. V is TRBV7-2 and J is TRBJ1-1, with D possibly being TRBD1 (5 bases). The CDR3 is 13 amino acids. Looked up from germline, CDR1 is SGHTA and CDR2 is FQGNSA. V lost 6 bases to trimming and J lost 7 bases, with 15 bases between them.

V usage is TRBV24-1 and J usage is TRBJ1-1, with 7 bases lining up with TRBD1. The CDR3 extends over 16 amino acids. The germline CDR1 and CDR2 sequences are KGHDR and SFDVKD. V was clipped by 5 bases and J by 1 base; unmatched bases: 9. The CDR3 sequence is CATSATGVGRNTEAFF. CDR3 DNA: TGTGCCACCAGTGCCACAGGGGTGGGAAGGAACACTGAAGCTTTCTTT.

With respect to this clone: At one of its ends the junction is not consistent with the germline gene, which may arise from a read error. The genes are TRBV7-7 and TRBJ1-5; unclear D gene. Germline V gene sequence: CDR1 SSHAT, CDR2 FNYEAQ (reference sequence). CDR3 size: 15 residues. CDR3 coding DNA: TGTGCTAGCAGCTTAGACGAGCAATTCAATCAGCCCCAGCATTTT. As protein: CASSLDEQFNQPQHF.

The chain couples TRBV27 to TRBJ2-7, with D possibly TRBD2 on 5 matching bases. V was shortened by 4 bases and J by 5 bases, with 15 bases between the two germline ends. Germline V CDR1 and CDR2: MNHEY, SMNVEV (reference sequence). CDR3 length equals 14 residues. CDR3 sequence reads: CASSSPAEGDEQYF. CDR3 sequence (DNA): TGTGCCAGCAGTTCCCCCGCAGAGGGAGACGAGCAGTACTTC.

CDR3 region: CSVQRSSANEQFF. CDR3 DNA sequence: TGCAGCGTCCAAAGGAGCAGCGCCAATGAGCAGTTCTTC. The V call is TRBV29-1, the J call TRBJ2-1; D is unresolved. Trimming shortened V by 6 bases and J by 6 bases, and 15 bases separated the two germline ends. The germline V gene encodes CDR1 SQVTM and CDR2 ANQGSEA. The CDR3 is made up of 13 amino acids.

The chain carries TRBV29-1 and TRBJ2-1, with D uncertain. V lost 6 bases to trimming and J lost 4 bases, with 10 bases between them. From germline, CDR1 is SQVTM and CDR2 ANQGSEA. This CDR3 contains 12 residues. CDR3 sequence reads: CSVRQNYNEQFF. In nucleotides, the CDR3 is TGCAGCGTACGACAAAATTACAATGAGCAGTTCTTC.

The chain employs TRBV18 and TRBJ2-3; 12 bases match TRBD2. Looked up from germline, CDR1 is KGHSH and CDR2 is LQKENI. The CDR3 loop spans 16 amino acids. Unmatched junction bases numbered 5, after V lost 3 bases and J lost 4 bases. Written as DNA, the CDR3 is TGTGCCAGCTCACCGGCTAGCGGGAGGGCCTCAGATACGCAGTATTTT. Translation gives CASSPASGRASDTQYF.

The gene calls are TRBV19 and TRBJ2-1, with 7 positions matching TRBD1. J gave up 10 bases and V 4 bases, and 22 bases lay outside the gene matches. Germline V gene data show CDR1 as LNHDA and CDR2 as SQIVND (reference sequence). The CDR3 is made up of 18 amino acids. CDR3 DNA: TGTGCCAGTAGTACAGGCCTCGGTAGAGGGGGCGCCGGGGAAGAGCAGTTCTTC. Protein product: CASSTGLGRGGAGEEQFF.

The CDR3 DNA follows: TGTGCCAGCAGCCTTCTAAGGGGGGGGGCTTCCTACAATGAGCAGTTCTTC. Its translation is CASSLLRGGASYNEQFF. The chain is built from TRBV9 and TRBJ2-1, with D possibly TRBD2 on 7 matching bases. The germline V gene encodes CDR1 SGDLS and CDR2 YYNGEE. The V end lost 4 bases, the J end lost 1 base, and 18 bases lay between the germline ends. The CDR3 consists of 17 residues.

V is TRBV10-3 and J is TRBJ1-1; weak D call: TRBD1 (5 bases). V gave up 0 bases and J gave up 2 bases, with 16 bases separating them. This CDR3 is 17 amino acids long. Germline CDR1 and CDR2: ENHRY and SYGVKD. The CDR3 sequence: CAISESTPLTVNTEAFF. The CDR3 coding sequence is TGTGCCATCAGTGAGTCGACCCCCTTGACAGTTAACACTGAAGCTTTCTTT.

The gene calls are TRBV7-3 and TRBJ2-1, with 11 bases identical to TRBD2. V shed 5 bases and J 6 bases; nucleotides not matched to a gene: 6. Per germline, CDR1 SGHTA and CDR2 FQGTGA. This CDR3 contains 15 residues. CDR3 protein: CASSPLAGGINEQFF. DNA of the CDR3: TGTGCCAGCAGCCCTTTAGCGGGAGGGATCAATGAGCAGTTCTTC. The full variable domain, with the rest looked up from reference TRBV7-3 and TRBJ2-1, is GAGVSQTPSNKVTEKGKYVELRCDPISGHTALYWYRQSLGQGPEFLIYFQGTGAADDSGLPNDRFFAVRPEGSVSTLKIQRTERGDSAVYLCASSPLAGGINEQFFGPGTRLTVL.

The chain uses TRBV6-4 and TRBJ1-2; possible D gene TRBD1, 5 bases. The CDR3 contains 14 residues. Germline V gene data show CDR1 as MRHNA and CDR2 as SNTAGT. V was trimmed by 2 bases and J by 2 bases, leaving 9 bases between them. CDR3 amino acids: CASSDGGGNYGYTF. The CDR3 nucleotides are TGTGCCAGCAGTGACGGTGGGGGGAACTATGGCTACACCTTC.

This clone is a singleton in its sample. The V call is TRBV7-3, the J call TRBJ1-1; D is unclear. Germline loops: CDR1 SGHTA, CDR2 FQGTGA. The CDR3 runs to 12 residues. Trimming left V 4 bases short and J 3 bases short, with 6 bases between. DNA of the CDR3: TGTGCCAGCAGCTCCCGCGACACTGAAGCTTTCTTT. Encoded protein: CASSSRDTEAFF.

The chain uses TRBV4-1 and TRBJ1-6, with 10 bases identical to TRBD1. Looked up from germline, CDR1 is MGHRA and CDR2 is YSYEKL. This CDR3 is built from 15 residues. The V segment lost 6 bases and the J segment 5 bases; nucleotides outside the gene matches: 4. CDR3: CASRRGQGDNSPLHF. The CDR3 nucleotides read TGCGCCAGCAGACGCGGACAGGGGGATAATTCACCCCTCCACTTT.

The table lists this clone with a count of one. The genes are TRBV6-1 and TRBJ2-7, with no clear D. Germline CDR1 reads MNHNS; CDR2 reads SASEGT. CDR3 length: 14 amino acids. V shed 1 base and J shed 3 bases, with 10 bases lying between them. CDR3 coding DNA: TGTGCCAGCAGTGAAGGTCCCGGAGTCTACGAGCAGTACTTC. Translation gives CASSEGPGVYEQYF.

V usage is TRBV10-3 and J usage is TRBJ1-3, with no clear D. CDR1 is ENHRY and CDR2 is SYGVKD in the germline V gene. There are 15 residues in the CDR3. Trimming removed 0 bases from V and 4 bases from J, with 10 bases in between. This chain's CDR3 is CAISESIDEGNTIYF. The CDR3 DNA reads TGTGCCATCAGTGAGTCTATAGATGAAGGAAACACCATATATTTT.

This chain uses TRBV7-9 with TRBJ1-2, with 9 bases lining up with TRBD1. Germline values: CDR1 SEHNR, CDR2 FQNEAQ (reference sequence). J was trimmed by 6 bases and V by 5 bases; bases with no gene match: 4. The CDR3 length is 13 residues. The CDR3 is CASSADRGDGYTF. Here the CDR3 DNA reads TGTGCCAGCAGCGCGGACAGGGGAGATGGCTACACCTTC.

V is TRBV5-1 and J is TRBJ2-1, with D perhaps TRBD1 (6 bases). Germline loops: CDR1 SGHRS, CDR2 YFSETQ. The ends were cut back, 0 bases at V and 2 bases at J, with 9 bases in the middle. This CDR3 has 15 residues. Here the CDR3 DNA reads TGCGCCAGCAGCTTGGCCAGGGGACCCTACAATGAGCAGTTCTTC. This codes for CASSLARGPYNEQFF.

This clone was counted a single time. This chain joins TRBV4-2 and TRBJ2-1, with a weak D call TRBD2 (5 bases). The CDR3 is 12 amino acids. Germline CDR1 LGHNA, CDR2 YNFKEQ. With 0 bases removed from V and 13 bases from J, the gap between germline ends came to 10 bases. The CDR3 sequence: CASSQDRSGQFF. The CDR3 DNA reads TGTGCCAGCAGCCAAGATCGAAGCGGCCAGTTCTTC.

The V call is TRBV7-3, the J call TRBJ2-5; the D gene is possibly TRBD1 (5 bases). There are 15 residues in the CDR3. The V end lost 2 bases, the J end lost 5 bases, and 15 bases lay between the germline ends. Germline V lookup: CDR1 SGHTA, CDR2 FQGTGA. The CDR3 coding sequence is TGTGCCAGCAGCTTAGGTCTGGGGCCGGCGGAGACCCAGTACTTC. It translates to CASSLGLGPAETQYF.

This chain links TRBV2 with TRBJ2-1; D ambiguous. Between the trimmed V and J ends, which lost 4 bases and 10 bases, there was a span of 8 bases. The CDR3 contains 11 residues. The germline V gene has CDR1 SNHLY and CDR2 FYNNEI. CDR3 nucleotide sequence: TGTGCCAGCAGTGTTTCCAGAGAGCAGTTCTTC. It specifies CASSVSREQFF.

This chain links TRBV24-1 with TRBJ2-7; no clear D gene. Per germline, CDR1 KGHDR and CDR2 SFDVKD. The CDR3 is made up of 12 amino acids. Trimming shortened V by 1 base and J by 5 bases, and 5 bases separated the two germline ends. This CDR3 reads CATSDLEDEQYF. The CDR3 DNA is TGTGCCACCAGTGATTTAGAGGACGAGCAGTACTTC.